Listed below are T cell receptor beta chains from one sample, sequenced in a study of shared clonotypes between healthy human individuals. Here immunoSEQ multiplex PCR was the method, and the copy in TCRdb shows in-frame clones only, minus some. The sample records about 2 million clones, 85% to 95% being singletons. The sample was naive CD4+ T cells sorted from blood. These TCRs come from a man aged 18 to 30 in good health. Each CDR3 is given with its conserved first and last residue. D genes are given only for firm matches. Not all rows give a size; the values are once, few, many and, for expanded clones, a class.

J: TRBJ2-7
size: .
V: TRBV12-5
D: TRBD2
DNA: TGTGCTAGTGGTGCCCGGGGTAGCGGGAACCCGGTGTTCGAGCAGTACTTC
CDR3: CASGARGSGNPVFEQYF

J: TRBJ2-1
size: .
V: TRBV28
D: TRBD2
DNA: TGTGCCAGCAGCTCGAGCGGGGGGGCCTACAATGAGCAGTTCTTC
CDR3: CASSSSGGAYNEQFF

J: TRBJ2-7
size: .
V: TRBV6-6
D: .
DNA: TGTGCCAGCAGTTCAAAGGGGGACACCGAGCAGTACTTC
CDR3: CASSSKGDTEQYF

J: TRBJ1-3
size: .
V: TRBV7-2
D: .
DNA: TGTGCCAGCAGCTTGGTCCAGGAGAACACCATATATTTT
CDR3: CASSLVQENTIYF

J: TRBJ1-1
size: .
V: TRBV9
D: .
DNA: TGTGCCAGCAGCGTAGATCCGGGCCCGAACACTGAAGCTTTCTTT
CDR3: CASSVDPGPNTEAFF

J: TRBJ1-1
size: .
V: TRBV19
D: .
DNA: TGTGCCAGTACCCAGGATAGCACTGAAGCTTTCTTT
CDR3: CASTQDSTEAFF

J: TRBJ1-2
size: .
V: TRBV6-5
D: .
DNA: TGTGCCAGCAGTTACGGGTCACTACCTTACTATGGCTACACCTTC
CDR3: CASSYGSLPYYGYTF

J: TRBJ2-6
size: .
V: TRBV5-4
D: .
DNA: TGTGCCAGCAGCTTGGGTAGGAGTTCCTCCGGGGCCAACGTCCTGACTTTC
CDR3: CASSLGRSSSGANVLTF

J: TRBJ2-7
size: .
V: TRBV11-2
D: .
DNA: TGTGCCAGCAGCTCGGACAAGTACTACGAGCAGTACTTC
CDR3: CASSSDKYYEQYF

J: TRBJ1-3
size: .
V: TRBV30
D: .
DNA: TGTGCCTGGAGTGTCGGGAGCAGCTCTGGAAACACCATATATTTT
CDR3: CAWSVGSSSGNTIYF

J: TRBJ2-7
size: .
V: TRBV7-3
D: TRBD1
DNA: TGTGCCAGCAGCTCCACCGGGACAGGACGATACGAGCAGTACTTC
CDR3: CASSSTGTGRYEQYF

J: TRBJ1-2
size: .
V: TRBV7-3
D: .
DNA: TGTGCCAGCAGCCCGGAGCCAATCCGAGGGGGCTACACCTTC
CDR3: CASSPEPIRGGYTF

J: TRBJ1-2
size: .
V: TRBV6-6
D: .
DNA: TGTGCCAGCACCAAAGGGGGGGTGGGCTATGGCTACACCTTC
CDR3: CASTKGGVGYGYTF

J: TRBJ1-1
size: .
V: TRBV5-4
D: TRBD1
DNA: TGTGCCAGCAGATTGGGACAGGGGGGAACGATGAACACTGAAGCTTTCTTT
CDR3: CASRLGQGGTMNTEAFF

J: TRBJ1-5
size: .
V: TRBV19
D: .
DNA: TGTGCCAGTAGTGCAGGGGGCAATCAGCCCCAGCATTTT
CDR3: CASSAGGNQPQHF

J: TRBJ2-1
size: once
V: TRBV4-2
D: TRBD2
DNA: TGTGCCAGCGGACTAGCGGGGGGCTCCTACAATGAGCAGTTCTTC
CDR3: CASGLAGGSYNEQFF

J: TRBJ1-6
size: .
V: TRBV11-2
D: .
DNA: TGTGCCAGCAGCTTAGTGGGCCAGGGAAAGATTTCACCCCTCCACTTT
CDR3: CASSLVGQGKISPLHF

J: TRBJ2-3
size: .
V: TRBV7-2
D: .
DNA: TGTGCCAGCAGCCGAAATCAGGGGTTTTCAGATACGCAGTATTTT
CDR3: CASSRNQGFSDTQYF

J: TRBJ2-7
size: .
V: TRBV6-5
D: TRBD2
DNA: TGTGCCAGCAGTTACAACGGACTAGCGGGGCACTACGAGCAGTACTTC
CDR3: CASSYNGLAGHYEQYF

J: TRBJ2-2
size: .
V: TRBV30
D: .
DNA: TGTGCCTGGCCCTCAGCCTTCGGGGAGCTGTTTTTT
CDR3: CAWPSAFGELFF

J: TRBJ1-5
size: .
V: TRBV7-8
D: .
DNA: TGTGCCAGCAGCTTAGGAGGTTTTAGCAATCAGCCCCAGCATTTT
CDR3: CASSLGGFSNQPQHF

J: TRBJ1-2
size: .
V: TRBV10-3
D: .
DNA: TGTGCCATCAGTGATGTCGGTCCCGTTAACTATGGCTACACCTTC
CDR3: CAISDVGPVNYGYTF

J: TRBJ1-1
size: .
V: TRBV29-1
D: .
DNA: TGCAGCGTTGCGGAGGGGGGAGTTACTGAAGCTTTCTTT
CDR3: CSVAEGGVTEAFF